The T cell receptor (beta chain) described here comes from a study of blood T cell repertoires in COVID-19. The sample holds one count of this clone. The CDR3 covers 14 residues. The V segment lost 5 bases and the J segment 7 bases; nucleotides outside the gene matches: 10. Germline V CDR1 and CDR2: SGHAT, FQNNGV. TCRdb's table, derived via immunoSEQ multiplex PCR, lists solely in-frame clones and lacks some. The profile shows about 340,000 clones, roughly nine tenths of them singletons. The sequence was collected from a woman between 25 and 40 years old who had recovered from COVID-19. The chain employs TRBV11-2 and TRBJ1-1; 7 bases are shared with TRBD1. Source material: PBMCs or T cells enriched from blood (not recorded which). CDR3 DNA sequence: TGTGCCAGCAGCGGATTAGGGGGCAGTGGTGAAGCTTTCTTT. Translation gives CASSGLGGSGEAFF.